The present entry profiles one T cell receptor (beta chain) with its context. This clone was detected only once. It lacks a known antigen. There are no base qualities to consult, and no much larger clone falls within one base. Another Seattle source contributed samples from volunteer blood donors who had recovered from COVID-19. Each collaborating institution followed its own protocols to collect whole blood in K2EDTA tubes. For TCRbeta analysis, collaborators shipped samples in one of three forms: frozen whole blood, isolated PBMCs, or DNA extracted from either of those sample types. TCRbeta CDR3 regions were amplified from genomic DNA using the immunoSEQ Assay, a bias-controlled multiplex PCR. The paper's processing steps were these. The number of nucleated cells in each sample was estimated by amplification of reference gene primers within the assay. To quantify the absolute abundance of each unique TCRbeta CDR3 rearrangement, sequence reads were collapsed and filtered. For each sample, productive Simpson clonality was calculated by taking the square root of Simpson's diversity index across productive rearrangements. TCRdb re-hosts the immuneACCESS table, in-frame sequences only. Its copies lack some clones; in the studies checked, an unresolved V gene accounts for under half of them, and the cause for the rest is not known. V and J calls and clone size are copied from that table; D and trimming were computed from the DNA. The sample data list 300,000 to 400,000 clones, and about 93% of these were observed just once. 2.5% to 4% of the sample belongs to the ten largest clones.

This specimen belongs to a study of blood T cell repertoires in COVID-19 (dated by TCRdb to the early 2020s). For the wider study: Samples covering the acute and convalescent phases of COVID-19 were provided by collaborators in the United States, Italy and Spain. The material from the prospective study consisted of cDNA or gDNA derived from T cells, B-cell-depleted T cells, or PBMCs. Deeply sampled blood TCRbeta repertoires from subjects exposed to, actively infected with, or recovered from COVID-19 were included in the dataset. The repertoires were released in a freely available public database intended as a resource for research on the immune response to SARS-CoV-2. Samples were obtained from the ongoing ImmuneRACE study (first 160 participants) and from 1,000 to 1,500 subjects provided by 6 global collaborators. Sample metadata almost always included a de-identified subject ID, COVID-19 status, age in years and sex. Where HLA class I and class II types were available, the types were taken from metadata supplied by the sample provider, not from assay-based typing. General conclusions and limits of the study: Clinical and demographic metadata were provided uncurated, with the amount varying by source and participant.

CDR1 and CDR2, per the germline V gene, are ENHRY and SYGVKD. V loses 6 bases at its end and J loses 1 base; junction bases beyond the gene matches: 5. Its CDR3 holds 14 amino acids, cysteine through phenylalanine. Only the CDR3 portion is preserved as DNA: 42 bases, with reading frame beginning at the first base. The clonotype originates from a woman aged 18-29 years who had recovered from COVID-19. Recombination joined TRBV10-3 with TRBJ1-1, and 7 bases in between align with TRBD1. The sample taken for sequencing was peripheral blood. The DNA is as follows: TGTGCCATCAGAGTCCGGACAGGGAACACTGAAGCTTTCTTT. The encoded protein is CAIRVRTGNTEAFF.